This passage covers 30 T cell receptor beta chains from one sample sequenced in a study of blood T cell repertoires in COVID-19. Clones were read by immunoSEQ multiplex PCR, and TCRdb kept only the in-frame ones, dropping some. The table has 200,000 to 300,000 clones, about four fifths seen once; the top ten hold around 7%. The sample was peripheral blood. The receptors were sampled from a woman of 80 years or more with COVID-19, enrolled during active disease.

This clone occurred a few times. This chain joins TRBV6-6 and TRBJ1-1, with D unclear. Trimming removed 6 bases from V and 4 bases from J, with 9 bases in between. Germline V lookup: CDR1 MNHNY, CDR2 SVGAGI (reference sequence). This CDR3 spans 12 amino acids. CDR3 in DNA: TGTGCCAGCAGCCCCGCGGGCACTGAAGCTTTCTTT. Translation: CASSPAGTEAFF.

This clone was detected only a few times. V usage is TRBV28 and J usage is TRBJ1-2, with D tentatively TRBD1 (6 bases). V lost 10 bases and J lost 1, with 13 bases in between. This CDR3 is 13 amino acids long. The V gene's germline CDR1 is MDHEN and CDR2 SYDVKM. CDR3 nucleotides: TGTGCCACCTCGGACAGCCTTAACTATGGCTACACCTTC. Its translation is CATSDSLNYGYTF.

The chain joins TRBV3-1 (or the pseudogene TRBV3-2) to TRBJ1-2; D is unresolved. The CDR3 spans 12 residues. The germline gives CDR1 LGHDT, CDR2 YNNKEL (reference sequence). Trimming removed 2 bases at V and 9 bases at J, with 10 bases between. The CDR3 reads CASSQRLRRYTF. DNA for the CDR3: TGTGCCAGCAGCCAACGACTGCGGCGCTACACCTTC.

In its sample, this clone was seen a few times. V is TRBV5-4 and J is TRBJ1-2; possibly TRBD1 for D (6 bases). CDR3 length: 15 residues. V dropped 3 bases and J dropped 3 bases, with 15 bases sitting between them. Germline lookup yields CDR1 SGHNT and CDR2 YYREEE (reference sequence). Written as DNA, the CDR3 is TGTGCCAGCAGCTCTCCTCGACAGGACTACTATGGCTACACCTTC. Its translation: CASSSPRQDYYGYTF.

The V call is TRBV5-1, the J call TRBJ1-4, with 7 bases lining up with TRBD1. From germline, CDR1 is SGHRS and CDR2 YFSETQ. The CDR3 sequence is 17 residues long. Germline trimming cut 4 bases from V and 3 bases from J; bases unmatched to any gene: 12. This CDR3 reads CASSLGTAPGANEKLFF. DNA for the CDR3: TGCGCCAGCAGCCTAGGGACAGCTCCTGGAGCTAATGAAAAACTGTTTTTT.

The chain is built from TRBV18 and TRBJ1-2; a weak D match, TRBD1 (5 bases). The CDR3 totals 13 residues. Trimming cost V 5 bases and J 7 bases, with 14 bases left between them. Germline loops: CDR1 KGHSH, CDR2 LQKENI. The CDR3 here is CASSRDPEGGYTF. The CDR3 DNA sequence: TGTGCCAGCTCAAGGGACCCGGAGGGTGGCTACACCTTC.

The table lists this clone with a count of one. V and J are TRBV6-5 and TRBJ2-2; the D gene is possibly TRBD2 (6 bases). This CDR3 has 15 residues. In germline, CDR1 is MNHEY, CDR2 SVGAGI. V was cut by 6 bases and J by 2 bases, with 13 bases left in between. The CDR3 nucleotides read TGTGCCAGCAGAACGGGACTTGATAACACCGGGGAGCTGTTTTTT. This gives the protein CASRTGLDNTGELFF.

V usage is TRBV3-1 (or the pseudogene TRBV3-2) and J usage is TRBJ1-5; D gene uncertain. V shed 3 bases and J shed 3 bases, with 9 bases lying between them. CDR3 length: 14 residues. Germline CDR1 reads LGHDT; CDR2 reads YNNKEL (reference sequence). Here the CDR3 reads CASSHRDTNQPQHF. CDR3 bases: TGTGCCAGCAGCCACCGGGATACCAATCAGCCCCAGCATTTT.

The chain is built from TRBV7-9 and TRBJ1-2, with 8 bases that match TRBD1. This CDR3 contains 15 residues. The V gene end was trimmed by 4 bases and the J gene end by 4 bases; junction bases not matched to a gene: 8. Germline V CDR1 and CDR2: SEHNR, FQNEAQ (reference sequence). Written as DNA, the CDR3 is TGTGCCAGCAGCTCCCAGGACAGGGCGGTCTATGGCTACACCTTC. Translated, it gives CASSSQDRAVYGYTF.

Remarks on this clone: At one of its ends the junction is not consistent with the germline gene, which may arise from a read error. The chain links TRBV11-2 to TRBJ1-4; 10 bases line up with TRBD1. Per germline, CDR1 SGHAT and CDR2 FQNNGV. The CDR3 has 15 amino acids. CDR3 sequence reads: CASSLNSWGTGDTNF. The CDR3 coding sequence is TGTGCCAGCAGCTTAAATAGTTGGGGGACAGGGGACACTAATTTT. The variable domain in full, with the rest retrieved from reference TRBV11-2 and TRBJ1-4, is EAGVAQSPRYKIIEKRQSVAFWCNPISGHATLYWYQQILGQGPKLLIQFQNNGVVDDSQLPKDRFSAERLKGVDSTLKIQPAKLEDSAVYLCASSLNSWGTGDTNFGSGTQLSVL.

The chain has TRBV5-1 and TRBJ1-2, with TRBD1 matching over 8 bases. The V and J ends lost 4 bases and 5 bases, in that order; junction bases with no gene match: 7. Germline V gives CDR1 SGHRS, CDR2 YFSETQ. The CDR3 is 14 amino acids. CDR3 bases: TGCGCCAGCAGCGAAGGACAGGGAAGTTATGGCTACACCTTC. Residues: CASSEGQGSYGYTF. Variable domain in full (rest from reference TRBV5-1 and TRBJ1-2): KAGVTQTPRYLIKTRGQQVTLSCSPISGHRSVSWYQQTPGQGLQFLFEYFSETQRNKGNFPGRFSGRQFSNSRSEMNVSTLELGDSALYLCASSEGQGSYGYTFGSGTRLTVV.

This CDR3 reads CASRRVYSNQPQHF. The CDR3 nucleotides are TGTGCCAGCAGACGAGTTTATAGCAATCAGCCCCAGCATTTT. The rearrangement joins TRBV28 to TRBJ1-5; D is ambiguous. This CDR3 is 14 amino acids long. Germline CDR1 reads MDHEN; CDR2 reads SYDVKM. V was trimmed by 6 bases and J by 0 bases, leaving 9 bases between them. Combining the CDR3 with reference TRBV28 and TRBJ1-5 gives the whole variable domain DVKVTQSSRYLVKRTGEKVFLECVQDMDHENMFWYRQDPGLGLRLIYFSYDVKMKEKGDIPEGYSVSREKKERFSLILESASTNQTSMYLCASRRVYSNQPQHFGDGTRLSIL.

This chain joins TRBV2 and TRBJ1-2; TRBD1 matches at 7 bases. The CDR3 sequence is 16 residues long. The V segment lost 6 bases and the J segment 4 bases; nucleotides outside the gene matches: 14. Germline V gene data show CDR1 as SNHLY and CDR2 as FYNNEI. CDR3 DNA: TGTGCCAGCAGCCCGGGGACAGCGCTCACCCTCTATGGCTACACCTTC. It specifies CASSPGTALTLYGYTF. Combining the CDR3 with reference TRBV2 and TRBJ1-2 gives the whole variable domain EPEVTQTPSHQVTQMGQEVILRCVPISNHLYFYWYRQILGQKVEFLVSFYNNEISEKSEIFDDQFSVERPDGSNFTLKIRSTKLEDSAMYFCASSPGTALTLYGYTFGSGTRLTVV.

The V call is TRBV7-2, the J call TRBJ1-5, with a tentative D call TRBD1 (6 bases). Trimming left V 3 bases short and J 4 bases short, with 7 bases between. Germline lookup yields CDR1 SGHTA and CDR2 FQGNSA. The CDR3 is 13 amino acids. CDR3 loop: CASSFTGNQPQHF. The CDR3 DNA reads TGTGCCAGCAGCTTTACAGGGAATCAGCCCCAGCATTTT.

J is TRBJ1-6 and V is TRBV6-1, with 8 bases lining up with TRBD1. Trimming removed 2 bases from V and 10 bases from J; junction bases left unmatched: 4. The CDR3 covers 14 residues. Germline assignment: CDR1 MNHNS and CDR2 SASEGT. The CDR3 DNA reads TGTGCCAGCAGTGAAAGGACAGGGAACTCACCCCTCCACTTT. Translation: CASSERTGNSPLHF.

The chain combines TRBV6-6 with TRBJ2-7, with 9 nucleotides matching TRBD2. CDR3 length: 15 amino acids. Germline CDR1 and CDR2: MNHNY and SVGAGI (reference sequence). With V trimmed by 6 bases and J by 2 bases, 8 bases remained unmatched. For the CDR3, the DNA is TGTGCCAGCAGCCTAAGCGGGGGGTCCACCTACGAGCAGTACTTC. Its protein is CASSLSGGSTYEQYF.

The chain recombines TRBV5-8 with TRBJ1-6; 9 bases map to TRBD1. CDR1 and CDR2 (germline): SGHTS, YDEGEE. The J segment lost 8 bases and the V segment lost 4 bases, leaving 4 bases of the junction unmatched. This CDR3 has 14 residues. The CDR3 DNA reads TGTGCCAGCAGCCGGGGACAGGGTTATTCACCCCTCCACTTT. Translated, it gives CASSRGQGYSPLHF.

CDR3 bases: TGTGCCAGCAGTCTCGACTGGAACACCGGGGAGCTGTTTTTT. Residues: CASSLDWNTGELFF. The chain uses TRBV6-5 and TRBJ2-2; D gene uncertain. Per germline, CDR1 MNHEY and CDR2 SVGAGI. The CDR3 runs to 14 residues. V was trimmed by 5 bases and J by 1 base, leaving 8 bases between them.

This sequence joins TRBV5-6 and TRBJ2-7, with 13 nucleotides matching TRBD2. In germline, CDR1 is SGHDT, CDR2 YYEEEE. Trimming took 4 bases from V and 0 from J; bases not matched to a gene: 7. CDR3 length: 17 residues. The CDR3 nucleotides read TGTGCCAGCAGCCCAGGACTAGCGGGAGATAGCTCCTACGAGCAGTACTTC. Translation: CASSPGLAGDSSYEQYF.

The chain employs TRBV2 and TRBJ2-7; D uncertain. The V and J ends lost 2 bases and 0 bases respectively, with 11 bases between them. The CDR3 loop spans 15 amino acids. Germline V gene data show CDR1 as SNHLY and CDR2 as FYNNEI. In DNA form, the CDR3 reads TGTGCCAGCAGTGAAACGGCTAGTCTCTCCTACGAGCAGTACTTC. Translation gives CASSETASLSYEQYF. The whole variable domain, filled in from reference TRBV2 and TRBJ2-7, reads EPEVTQTPSHQVTQMGQEVILRCVPISNHLYFYWYRQILGQKVEFLVSFYNNEISEKSEIFDDQFSVERPDGSNFTLKIRSTKLEDSAMYFCASSETASLSYEQYFGPGTRLTVT.

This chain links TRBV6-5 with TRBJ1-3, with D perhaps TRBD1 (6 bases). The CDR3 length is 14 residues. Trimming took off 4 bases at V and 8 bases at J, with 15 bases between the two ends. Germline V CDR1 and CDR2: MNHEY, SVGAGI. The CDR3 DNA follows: TGTGCCAGCAGTTTAAGGGGGTCGTGGGACACCATATATTTT. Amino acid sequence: CASSLRGSWDTIYF.

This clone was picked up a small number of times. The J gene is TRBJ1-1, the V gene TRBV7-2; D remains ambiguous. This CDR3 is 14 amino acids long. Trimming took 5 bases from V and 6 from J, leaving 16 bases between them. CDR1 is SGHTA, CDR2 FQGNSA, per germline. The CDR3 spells CASSPPVYFPEAFF. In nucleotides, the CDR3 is TGTGCCAGCAGCCCCCCCGTGTATTTCCCTGAAGCTTTCTTT.

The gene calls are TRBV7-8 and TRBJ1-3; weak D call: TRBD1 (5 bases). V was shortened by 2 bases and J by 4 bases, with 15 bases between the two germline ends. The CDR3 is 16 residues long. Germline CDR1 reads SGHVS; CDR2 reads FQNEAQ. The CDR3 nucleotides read TGTGCCAGCAGCTTATTAGAGGGAGGGGTGGGAAACACCATATATTTT. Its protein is CASSLLEGGVGNTIYF.

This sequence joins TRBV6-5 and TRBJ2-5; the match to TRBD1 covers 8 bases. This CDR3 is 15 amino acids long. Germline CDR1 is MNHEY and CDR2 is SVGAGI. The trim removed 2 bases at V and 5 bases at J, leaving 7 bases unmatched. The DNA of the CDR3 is TGTGCCAGCAGTTACATTGGACAGGGCGAGGAGACCCAGTACTTC. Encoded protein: CASSYIGQGEETQYF.

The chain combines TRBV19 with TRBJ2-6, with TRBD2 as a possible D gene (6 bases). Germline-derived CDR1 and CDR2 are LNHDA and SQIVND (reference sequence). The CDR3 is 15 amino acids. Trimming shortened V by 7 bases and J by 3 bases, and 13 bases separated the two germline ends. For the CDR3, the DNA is TGTGCCAGTACCTTCGGGGGTCTTGGGGCCAACGTCCTGACTTTC. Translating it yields CASTFGGLGANVLTF.

The chain's CDR3 is CASSPGGAQPSGYTF. The CDR3 DNA follows: TGTGCCAGCAGTCCCGGGGGGGCGCAGCCCTCCGGCTACACCTTC. The J gene is TRBJ1-2, the V gene TRBV6-5; TRBD1 might be the D (6 bases). The germline gives CDR1 MNHEY, CDR2 SVGAGI. The CDR3 is made up of 15 amino acids. Trimming removed 5 bases from V and 8 bases from J, with 21 bases in between.

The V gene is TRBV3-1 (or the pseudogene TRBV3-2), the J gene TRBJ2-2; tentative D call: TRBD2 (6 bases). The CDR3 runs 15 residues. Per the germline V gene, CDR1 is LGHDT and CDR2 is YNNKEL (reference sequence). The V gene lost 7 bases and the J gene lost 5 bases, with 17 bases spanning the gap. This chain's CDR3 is CASTPGGLRTGELFF. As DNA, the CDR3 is TGTGCCAGCACCCCCGGGGGTTTACGAACCGGGGAGCTGTTTTTT.

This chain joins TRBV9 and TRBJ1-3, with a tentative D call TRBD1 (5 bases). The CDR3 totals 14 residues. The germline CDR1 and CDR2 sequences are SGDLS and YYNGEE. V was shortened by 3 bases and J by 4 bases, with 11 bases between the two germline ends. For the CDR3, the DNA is TGTGCCAGCAGCGCCGGGACTTCCGGAAACACCATATATTTT. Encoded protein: CASSAGTSGNTIYF.

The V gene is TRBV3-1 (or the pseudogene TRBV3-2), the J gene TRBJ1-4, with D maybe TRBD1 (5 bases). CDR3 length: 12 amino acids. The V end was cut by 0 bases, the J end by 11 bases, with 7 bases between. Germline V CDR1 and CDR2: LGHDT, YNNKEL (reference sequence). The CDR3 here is CASSQEGVKLFF. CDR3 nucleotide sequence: TGTGCCAGCAGCCAAGAAGGGGTTAAACTGTTTTTT.

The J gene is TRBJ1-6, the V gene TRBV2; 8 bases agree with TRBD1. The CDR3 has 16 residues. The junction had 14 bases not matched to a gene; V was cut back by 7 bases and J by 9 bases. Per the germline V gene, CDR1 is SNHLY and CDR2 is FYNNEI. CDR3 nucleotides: TGTGCCAGCAATTCCATAGTCAGGGGGCGATTTTCACCCCTCCACTTT. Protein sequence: CASNSIVRGRFSPLHF. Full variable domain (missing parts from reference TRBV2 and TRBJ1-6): EPEVTQTPSHQVTQMGQEVILRCVPISNHLYFYWYRQILGQKVEFLVSFYNNEISEKSEIFDDQFSVERPDGSNFTLKIRSTKLEDSAMYFCASNSIVRGRFSPLHFGNGTRLTVT.